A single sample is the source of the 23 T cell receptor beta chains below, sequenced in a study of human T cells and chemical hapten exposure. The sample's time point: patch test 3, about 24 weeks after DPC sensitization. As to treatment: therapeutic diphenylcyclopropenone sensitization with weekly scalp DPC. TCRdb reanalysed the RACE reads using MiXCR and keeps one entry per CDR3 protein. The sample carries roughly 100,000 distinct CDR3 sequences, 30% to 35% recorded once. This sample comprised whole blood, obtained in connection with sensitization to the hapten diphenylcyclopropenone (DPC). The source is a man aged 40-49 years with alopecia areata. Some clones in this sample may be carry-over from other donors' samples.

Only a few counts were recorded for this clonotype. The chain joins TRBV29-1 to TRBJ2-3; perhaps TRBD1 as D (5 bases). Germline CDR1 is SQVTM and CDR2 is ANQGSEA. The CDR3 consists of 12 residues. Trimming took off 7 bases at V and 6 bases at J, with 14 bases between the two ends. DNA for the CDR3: TGCAGCGGTATACAGGAAATTGATACGCAGTATTTT. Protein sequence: CSGIQEIDTQYF.

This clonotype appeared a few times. This CDR3 is CATSDDVAEELDTQYF. As DNA, the CDR3 is TGTGCCACCAGTGACGACGTTGCGGAGGAGCTAGATACGCAGTATTTT. This chain joins TRBV24-1 and TRBJ2-3; a weak D match, TRBD2 (5 bases). Germline-derived CDR1 and CDR2 are KGHDR and SFDVKD. Trimming took off 4 bases at V and 5 bases at J, with 18 bases between the two ends. The CDR3 extends over 16 amino acids.

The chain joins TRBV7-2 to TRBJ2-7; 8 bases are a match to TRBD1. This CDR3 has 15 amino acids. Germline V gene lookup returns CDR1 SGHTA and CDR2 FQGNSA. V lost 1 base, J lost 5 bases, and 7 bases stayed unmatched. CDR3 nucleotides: TGTGCCAGCAGCTTAGACCAGGGGGCGCTTGACGAGCAGTACTTC. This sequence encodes CASSLDQGALDEQYF. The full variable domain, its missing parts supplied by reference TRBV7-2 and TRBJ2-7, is GAGVSQSPSNKVTEKGKDVELRCDPISGHTALYWYRQSLGQGLEFLIYFQGNSAPDKSGLPSDRFSAERTGGSVSTLTIQRTQQEDSAVYLCASSLDQGALDEQYFGPGTRLTVT.

CDR3: CASSFLQTSGGSKNIQYF. The CDR3 coding sequence is TGTGCCAGCAGTTTTCTCCAGACTAGCGGGGGAAGCAAAAACATTCAGTACTTC. The chain couples TRBV2 to TRBJ2-4, with 12 bases lining up with TRBD2. The length of the CDR3 is 18 residues. Trimming took 5 bases from V and 3 from J; bases not matched to a gene: 11. Germline V gene sequence: CDR1 SNHLY, CDR2 FYNNEI.

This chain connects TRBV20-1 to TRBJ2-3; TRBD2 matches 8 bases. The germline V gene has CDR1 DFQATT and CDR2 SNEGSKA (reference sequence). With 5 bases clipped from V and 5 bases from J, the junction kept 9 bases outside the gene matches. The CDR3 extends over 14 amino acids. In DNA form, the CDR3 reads TGCAGTGCTCTGGCGGGAGGACCAGTAGATACGCAGTATTTT. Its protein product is CSALAGGPVDTQYF.

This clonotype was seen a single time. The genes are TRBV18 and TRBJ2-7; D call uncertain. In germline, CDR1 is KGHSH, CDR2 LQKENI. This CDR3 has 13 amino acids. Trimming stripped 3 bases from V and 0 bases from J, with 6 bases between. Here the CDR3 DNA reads TGTGCCAGCTCACCGGGAAACTCCTACGAGCAGTACGTC. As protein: CASSPGNSYEQYV.

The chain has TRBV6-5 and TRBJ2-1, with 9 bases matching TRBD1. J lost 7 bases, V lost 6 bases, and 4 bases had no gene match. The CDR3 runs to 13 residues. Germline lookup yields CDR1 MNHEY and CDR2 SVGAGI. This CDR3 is CASSRTGVNEQFF. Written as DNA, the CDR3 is TGTGCCAGCAGCAGGACAGGGGTGAATGAGCAGTTCTTC.

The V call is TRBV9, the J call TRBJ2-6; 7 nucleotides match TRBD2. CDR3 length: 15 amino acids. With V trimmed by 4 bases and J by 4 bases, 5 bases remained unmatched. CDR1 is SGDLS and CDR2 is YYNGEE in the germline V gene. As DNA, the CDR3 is TGTGCCAGCAGCTCAGCGGGATCCGGGGCCAACGTCCTGACTTTC. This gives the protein CASSSAGSGANVLTF.

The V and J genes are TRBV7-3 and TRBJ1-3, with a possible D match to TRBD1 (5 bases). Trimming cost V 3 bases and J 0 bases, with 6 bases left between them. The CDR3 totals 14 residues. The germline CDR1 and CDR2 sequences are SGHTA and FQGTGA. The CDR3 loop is CASSLGGSGNTIYF. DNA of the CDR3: TGTGCCAGCAGCTTGGGGGGCTCTGGAAACACCATATATTTT.

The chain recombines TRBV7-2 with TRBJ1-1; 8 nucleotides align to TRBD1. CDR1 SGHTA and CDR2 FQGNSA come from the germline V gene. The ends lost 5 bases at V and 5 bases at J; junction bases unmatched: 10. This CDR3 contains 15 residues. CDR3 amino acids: CASSLVGTGRTEAFF. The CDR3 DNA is TGTGCCAGCAGCCTAGTCGGGACAGGAAGAACTGAAGCTTTCTTT.

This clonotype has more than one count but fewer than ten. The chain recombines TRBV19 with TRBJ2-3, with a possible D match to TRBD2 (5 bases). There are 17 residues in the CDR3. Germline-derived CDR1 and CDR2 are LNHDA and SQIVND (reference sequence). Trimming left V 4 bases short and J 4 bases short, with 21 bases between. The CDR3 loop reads CASSTHGRLATSDTQYF. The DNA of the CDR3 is TGTGCCAGTAGTACCCATGGACGCCTAGCAACCTCAGATACGCAGTATTTT.

The CDR3 sequence: CASSSLAARTDTQYF. CDR3 coding DNA: TGTGCCAGCAGCTCACTAGCGGCCCGCACAGATACGCAGTATTTT. This chain joins TRBV7-2 and TRBJ2-3, with 8 bases lining up with TRBD2. The ends lost 4 bases at V and 1 base at J; junction bases unmatched: 4. CDR1 SGHTA and CDR2 FQGNSA come from the germline V gene. This CDR3 region has 15 residues.

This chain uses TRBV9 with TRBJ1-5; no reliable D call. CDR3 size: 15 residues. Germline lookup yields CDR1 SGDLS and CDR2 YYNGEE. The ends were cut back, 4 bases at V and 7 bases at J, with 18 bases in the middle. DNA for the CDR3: TGTGCCAGCAGCCCCGGTGTGGCGTCGGGACAGCCCCAGCATTTT. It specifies CASSPGVASGQPQHF.

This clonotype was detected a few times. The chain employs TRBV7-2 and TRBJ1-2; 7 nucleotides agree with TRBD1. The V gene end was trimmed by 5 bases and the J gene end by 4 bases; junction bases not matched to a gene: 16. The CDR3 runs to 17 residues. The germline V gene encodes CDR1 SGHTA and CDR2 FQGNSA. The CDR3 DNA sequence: TGTGCCAGCAGCCCAAATTATCCTAGACAGGGTGGCTATGGCTACACCTTC. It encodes CASSPNYPRQGGYGYTF.

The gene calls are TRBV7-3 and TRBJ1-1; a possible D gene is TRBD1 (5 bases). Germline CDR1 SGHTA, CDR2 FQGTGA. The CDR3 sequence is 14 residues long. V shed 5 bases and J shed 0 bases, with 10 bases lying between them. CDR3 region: CASSQGQLNTEAFF. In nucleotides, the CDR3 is TGTGCCAGCAGCCAGGGCCAGTTGAACACTGAAGCTTTCTTT.

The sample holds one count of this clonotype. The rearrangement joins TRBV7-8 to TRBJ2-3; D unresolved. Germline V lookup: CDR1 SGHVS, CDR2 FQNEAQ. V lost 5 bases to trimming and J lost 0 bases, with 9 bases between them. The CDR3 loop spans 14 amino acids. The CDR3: CASSAQPSTDTQYF. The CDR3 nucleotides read TGTGCCAGCAGCGCTCAACCAAGCACAGATACGCAGTATTTT.

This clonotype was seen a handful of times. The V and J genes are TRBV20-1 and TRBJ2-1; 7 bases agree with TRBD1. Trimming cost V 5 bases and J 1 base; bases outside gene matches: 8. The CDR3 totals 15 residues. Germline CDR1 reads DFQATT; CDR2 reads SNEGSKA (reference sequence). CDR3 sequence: CSASRQGRSYNEQFF. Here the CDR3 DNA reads TGCAGTGCTTCCCGACAGGGACGGTCCTACAATGAGCAGTTCTTC.

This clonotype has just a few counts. CDR3 coding DNA: TGTGCCAGCAGCTCTGACTCTGGAAACACCATATATTTT. It codes for CASSSDSGNTIYF. The J gene is TRBJ1-3, the V gene TRBV7-3, with D uncertain. This CDR3 has 13 amino acids. CDR1 is SGHTA and CDR2 is FQGTGA in the germline V gene. The V gene lost 4 bases and the J gene lost 0 bases, with 4 bases spanning the gap.

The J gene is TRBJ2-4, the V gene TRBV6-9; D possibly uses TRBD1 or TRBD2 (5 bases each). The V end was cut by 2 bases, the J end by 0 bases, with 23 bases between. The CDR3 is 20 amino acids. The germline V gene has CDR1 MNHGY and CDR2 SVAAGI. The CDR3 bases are TGTGCCAGCAGTTATGCAGTACACCCCAGGAGGACACTAGCCAAAAACATTCAGTACTTC. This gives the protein CASSYAVHPRRTLAKNIQYF.

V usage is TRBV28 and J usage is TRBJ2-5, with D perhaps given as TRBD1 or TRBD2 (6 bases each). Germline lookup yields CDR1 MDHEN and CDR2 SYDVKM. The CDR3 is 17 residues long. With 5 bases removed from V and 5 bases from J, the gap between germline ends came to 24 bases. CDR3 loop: CASSLPGAGPHAETQYF. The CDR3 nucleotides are TGTGCCAGCAGTCTCCCGGGGGCGGGACCACATGCCGAGACCCAGTACTTC.

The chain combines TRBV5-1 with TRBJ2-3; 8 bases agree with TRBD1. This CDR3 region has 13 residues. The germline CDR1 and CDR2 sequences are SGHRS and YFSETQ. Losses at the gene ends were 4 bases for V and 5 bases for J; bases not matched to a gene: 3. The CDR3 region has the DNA TGCGCCAGCAGCCTTGGACAGGGAGATACGCAGTATTTT. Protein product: CASSLGQGDTQYF.

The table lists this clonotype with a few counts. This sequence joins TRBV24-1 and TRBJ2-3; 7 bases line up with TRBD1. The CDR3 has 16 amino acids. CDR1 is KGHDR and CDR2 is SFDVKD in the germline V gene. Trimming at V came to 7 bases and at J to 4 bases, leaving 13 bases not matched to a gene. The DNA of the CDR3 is TGTGCCACCAGCCGAAATCGGGACAGAGGCCCAGATACGCAGTATTTT. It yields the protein CATSRNRDRGPDTQYF.

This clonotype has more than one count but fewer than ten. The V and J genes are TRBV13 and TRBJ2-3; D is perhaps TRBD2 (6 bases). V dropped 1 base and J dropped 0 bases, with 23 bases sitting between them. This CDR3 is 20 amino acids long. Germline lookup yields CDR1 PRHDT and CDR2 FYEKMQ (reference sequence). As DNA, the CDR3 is TGTGCCAGCAGCTTAGAAGGAGCGGTATCGGCGGGACGGAGCACAGATACGCAGTATTTT. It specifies CASSLEGAVSAGRSTDTQYF.